A single sample gave rise to the 31 T cell receptor beta chains below, sequenced in a study of control samples from healthy donors and cancer patients. Generated by immunoSEQ multiplex PCR, the TCRdb table keeps only in-frame clones and is missing some. The repertoire holds about 130,000 clones, with roughly 94% as singletons. The specimen sequenced was PBMCs. The receptors come from a man between 60 and 70 years old with colorectal cancer.

This clone was seen only once. The chain employs TRBV3-1 (or the pseudogene TRBV3-2) and TRBJ2-3; D gene ambiguous. Germline V lookup: CDR1 LGHDT, CDR2 YNNKEL (reference sequence). The V gene lost 0 bases and the J gene lost 8 bases, with 6 bases spanning the gap. This CDR3 has 12 amino acids. CDR3 loop: CASSQDRSTQYF. The CDR3 DNA reads TGTGCCAGCAGCCAAGATCGGTCTACGCAGTATTTT.

The chain is built from TRBV6-5 and TRBJ2-3; the D is unclear. Germline values: CDR1 MNHEY, CDR2 SVGAGI. V lost 0 bases to trimming and J lost 0 bases, with 10 bases between them. The CDR3 totals 16 residues. The CDR3 region is CASSYSPRPSTDTQYF. The CDR3 region has the DNA TGTGCCAGCAGTTACTCCCCTCGACCCAGCACAGATACGCAGTATTTT.

V is TRBV29-1 and J is TRBJ1-4; 8 nucleotides agree with TRBD1. The germline CDR1 and CDR2 sequences are SQVTM and ANQGSEA. The CDR3 length is 13 residues. J was trimmed by 6 bases and V by 6 bases; bases with no gene match: 6. The CDR3 DNA reads as TGCAGCGTCGGACAGGGACCGGATGAAAAACTGTTTTTT. This gives the protein CSVGQGPDEKLFF.

V is TRBV2 and J is TRBJ1-2; D gene ambiguous. This CDR3 region has 12 residues. V lost 3 bases to trimming and J lost 7 bases, with 9 bases between them. Germline CDR1 reads SNHLY; CDR2 reads FYNNEI. CDR3 sequence reads: CASSESLGGYTF. CDR3 DNA: TGTGCCAGCAGTGAGTCCCTAGGTGGCTACACCTTC. The full variable domain, rest sourced from reference TRBV2 and TRBJ1-2, is EPEVTQTPSHQVTQMGQEVILRCVPISNHLYFYWYRQILGQKVEFLVSFYNNEISEKSEIFDDQFSVERPDGSNFTLKIRSTKLEDSAMYFCASSESLGGYTFGSGTRLTVV.

The V call is TRBV24-1, the J call TRBJ2-5; a weak D match, TRBD2 (6 bases). Trimming cost V 7 bases and J 3 bases, with 14 bases left between them. This CDR3 region has 14 residues. The germline V gene encodes CDR1 KGHDR and CDR2 SFDVKD. The CDR3 here is CATSSSWGEETQYF. In DNA, the CDR3 is TGTGCCACCAGCTCGTCCTGGGGGGAAGAGACCCAGTACTTC.

The chain has TRBV7-6 and TRBJ2-2; D might be TRBD1 (5 bases). Germline V CDR1 and CDR2: SGHVS, FNYEAQ. This CDR3 is built from 16 residues. V lost 1 base and J lost 0, with 9 bases in between. Here the CDR3 DNA reads TGTGCCAGCAGCTTAGGGGGCGGAGCGAACACCGGGGAGCTGTTTTTT. It codes for CASSLGGGANTGELFF.

The rearrangement joins TRBV11-2 to TRBJ2-5; 9 nucleotides match TRBD2. This CDR3 is built from 15 residues. Losses at the gene ends were 7 bases for V and 5 bases for J; bases not matched to a gene: 11. Germline lookup yields CDR1 SGHAT and CDR2 FQNNGV. The CDR3 DNA sequence: TGTGCCAGCACCGAGGCGGGAGGGTTTGGTGAGACCCAGTACTTC. This gives the protein CASTEAGGFGETQYF.

The chain joins TRBV6-1 to TRBJ1-2; no definite D call. The V and J ends lost 2 bases and 4 bases respectively, with 11 bases between them. This CDR3 comprises 14 residues. Germline V gene sequence: CDR1 MNHNS, CDR2 SASEGT. The CDR3 coding sequence is TGTGCCAGCAGTGAACGGGGAGGGCTCTATGGCTACACCTTC. This codes for CASSERGGLYGYTF.

The genes are TRBV7-8 and TRBJ2-2; possible D gene TRBD2, 5 bases. Germline values: CDR1 SGHVS, CDR2 FQNEAQ. The V gene lost 2 bases and the J gene lost 2 bases, with 18 bases spanning the gap. The CDR3 length is 18 residues. CDR3 DNA: TGTGCCAGCAGCTTATTGGGGTTCGGAAGCGGCAACACCGGGGAGCTGTTTTTT. Its translation is CASSLLGFGSGNTGELFF.

The chain carries TRBV19 and TRBJ1-6, with D tentatively TRBD1 (5 bases). This CDR3 comprises 14 residues. Looked up from germline, CDR1 is LNHDA and CDR2 is SQIVND (reference sequence). Trimming shortened V by 5 bases and J by 6 bases, and 11 bases separated the two germline ends. CDR3 nucleotide sequence: TGTGCCAGTAGTGGGGGGGTTTTTAATTCACCCCTCCACTTT. This gives the protein CASSGGVFNSPLHF.

This chain links TRBV5-1 with TRBJ1-6, with 7 bases lining up with TRBD1. With V trimmed by 6 bases and J by 7 bases, 7 bases remained unmatched. CDR3 length equals 14 residues. Germline V gene lookup returns CDR1 SGHRS and CDR2 YFSETQ. This CDR3 is CASNGGQLNSPLHF. In DNA form, the CDR3 reads TGCGCCAGCAACGGGGGACAGTTGAATTCACCCCTCCACTTT.

The rearrangement joins TRBV19 to TRBJ2-2; D uncertain. Germline V CDR1 and CDR2: LNHDA, SQIVND (reference sequence). V was trimmed by 5 bases and J by 5 bases, leaving 15 bases between them. CDR3 size: 15 residues. The CDR3 spells CASSGSWMRTGELFF. CDR3 coding DNA: TGTGCCAGTAGTGGGTCCTGGATGAGGACCGGGGAGCTGTTTTTT.

The chain combines TRBV7-9 with TRBJ1-5; D unclear. The germline CDR1 and CDR2 sequences are SEHNR and FQNEAQ (reference sequence). The CDR3 extends over 15 amino acids. Between the trimmed V and J ends, which lost 5 bases and 3 bases, there was a span of 14 bases. DNA of the CDR3: TGTGCCAGCAGCCGAGCGGGCCAGCCCAATCAGCCCCAGCATTTT. Residues: CASSRAGQPNQPQHF.

The genes are TRBV19 and TRBJ1-5; 10 bases are shared with TRBD1. CDR3 length equals 16 residues. Germline loops: CDR1 LNHDA, CDR2 SQIVND (reference sequence). V dropped 1 base and J dropped 3; count of bases not matched to a gene: 3. The DNA of the CDR3 is TGTGCCAGTAGTATAGGGGGACAGGGGAACAATCAGCCCCAGCATTTT. Translated: CASSIGGQGNNQPQHF.

The chain recombines TRBV18 with TRBJ2-7; 8 nucleotides line up with TRBD1. Germline CDR1 reads KGHSH; CDR2 reads LQKENI. Unmatched junction bases numbered 9, after V lost 0 bases and J lost 5 bases. This CDR3 is built from 16 residues. The CDR3 sequence is CASSPPIGQGANEQYF. In nucleotides, the CDR3 is TGTGCCAGCTCACCACCTATTGGGCAGGGGGCGAACGAGCAGTACTTC.

V and J are TRBV5-1 and TRBJ1-1, with D maybe TRBD1 (5 bases). The V and J ends lost 5 bases and 2 bases respectively, with 13 bases between them. The CDR3 covers 14 residues. The germline CDR1 and CDR2 sequences are SGHRS and YFSETQ. Here the CDR3 reads CASRQGLENTEAFF. As DNA, the CDR3 is TGCGCCAGCAGGCAGGGATTAGAAAACACTGAAGCTTTCTTT.

The rearrangement links TRBV5-1 to TRBJ2-3, with 9 bases fitting TRBD1. This CDR3 has 15 amino acids. Germline V lookup: CDR1 SGHRS, CDR2 YFSETQ. V gave up 4 bases and J gave up 4 bases; unmatched junction bases: 7. CDR3 bases: TGCGCCAGCAGCCCAACAGGGGGCGCGGCAGATACGCAGTATTTT. Protein: CASSPTGGAADTQYF. The full variable domain, its missing parts supplied by reference TRBV5-1 and TRBJ2-3, is KAGVTQTPRYLIKTRGQQVTLSCSPISGHRSVSWYQQTPGQGLQFLFEYFSETQRNKGNFPGRFSGRQFSNSRSEMNVSTLELGDSALYLCASSPTGGAADTQYFGPGTRLTVL.

This chain uses TRBV5-4 with TRBJ2-3, with 8 nucleotides matching TRBD2. The CDR3 has 19 amino acids. Germline loops: CDR1 SGHNT, CDR2 YYREEE (reference sequence). V was clipped by 0 bases and J by 0 bases; unmatched bases: 12. CDR3 nucleotide sequence: TGTGCCAGCAGCTTGGTTTTGGCTAGCGGGCTTCAAAGCACAGATACGCAGTATTTT. Encoded protein: CASSLVLASGLQSTDTQYF.

The genes are TRBV9 and TRBJ1-6; 7 bases map to TRBD1. The V and J ends lost 2 bases and 9 bases, in that order; junction bases with no gene match: 5. From germline, CDR1 is SGDLS and CDR2 YYNGEE. The CDR3 totals 14 residues. CDR3 sequence: CASSVDRDGSPLHF. In DNA form, the CDR3 reads TGTGCCAGCAGCGTCGACAGGGATGGTTCACCCCTCCACTTT.

The chain employs TRBV2 and TRBJ2-1, with 12 positions matching TRBD2. CDR1 and CDR2 from the germline V gene are SNHLY and FYNNEI. The V segment lost 7 bases and the J segment 0 bases; nucleotides outside the gene matches: 10. The CDR3 sequence is 18 residues long. CDR3 coding DNA: TGTGCCAGCACTTATTCGGCTAGCGGGGGGGGCTCCTACAATGAGCAGTTCTTC. This gives the protein CASTYSASGGGSYNEQFF.

The chain uses TRBV28 and TRBJ1-1; a weak D match, TRBD1 (5 bases). This CDR3 is built from 14 residues. Germline CDR1 is MDHEN and CDR2 is SYDVKM. V was cut by 2 bases and J by 3 bases, with 10 bases left in between. The CDR3 DNA sequence: TGTGCCAGCAGTTTAGAGGGGTCGTACACTGAAGCTTTCTTT. This gives the protein CASSLEGSYTEAFF.

The V and J genes are TRBV12-3 or TRBV12-4 and TRBJ1-1; D is unclear. The CDR3 runs 10 residues. Trimming took 2 bases from V and 6 from J, leaving 1 base between them. The CDR3 here is CASSLSEAFF. CDR3 coding DNA: TGTGCCAGCAGTTTATCTGAAGCTTTCTTT.

V gene TRBV6-6 combines with J gene TRBJ2-1, with D unclear. V was shortened by 6 bases and J by 7 bases, with 7 bases between the two germline ends. The CDR3 is made up of 11 amino acids. Germline lookup yields CDR1 MNHNY and CDR2 SVGAGI (reference sequence). CDR3 DNA: TGTGCCAGCAGGACGGTTAATGAGCAGTTCTTC. Translating gives CASRTVNEQFF.

The chain uses TRBV6-5 and TRBJ2-6, with D tentatively TRBD1 (6 bases). The CDR3 covers 15 residues. From germline, CDR1 is MNHEY and CDR2 SVGAGI. The V gene lost 6 bases and the J gene lost 0 bases, with 9 bases spanning the gap. In DNA, the CDR3 is TGTGCCAGCAGCCTACAGGGCTCTGGGGCCAACGTCCTGACTTTC. Encoded protein: CASSLQGSGANVLTF.

The V and J genes are TRBV7-2 and TRBJ1-3; D perhaps matches TRBD1 (6 bases). V was shortened by 4 bases and J by 6 bases, with 10 bases between the two germline ends. CDR3 length: 13 residues. Germline CDR1 and CDR2: SGHTA and FQGNSA. CDR3 sequence reads: CASSSQGTNTIYF. The CDR3 DNA sequence: TGTGCCAGCAGCTCTCAGGGGACAAACACCATATATTTT.

This chain uses TRBV20-1 with TRBJ1-2; 7 bases map to TRBD1. V lost 3 bases to trimming and J lost 7 bases; unmatched junction nucleotides: 5. The germline CDR1 and CDR2 sequences are DFQATT and SNEGSKA (reference sequence). The CDR3 totals 12 residues. CDR3 sequence: CSASRQGGGYTF. DNA of the CDR3: TGCAGTGCTAGTCGTCAGGGGGGTGGCTACACCTTC.

This chain connects TRBV14 to TRBJ1-2; D is unclear. The CDR3 is 12 residues long. Germline V gives CDR1 SGHDN, CDR2 FVKESK. Trimming took 2 bases from V and 5 from J, leaving 6 bases between them. The CDR3: CASSQTPYGYTF. The CDR3 DNA follows: TGTGCCAGCAGCCAAACACCATATGGCTACACCTTC.

The DNA of the CDR3 is TGCGCCAGCAGCTTGGAGGTACAGAGCACTGAAGCTTTCTTT. Residues: CASSLEVQSTEAFF. The chain uses TRBV5-1 and TRBJ1-1; no clear D gene. V was trimmed by 0 bases and J by 4 bases, leaving 10 bases between them. Germline V gives CDR1 SGHRS, CDR2 YFSETQ. The CDR3 extends over 14 amino acids.

This CDR3 reads CASSDSGGAGETQYF. For the CDR3, the DNA is TGTGCCAGCAGCGATAGCGGGGGGGCAGGAGAGACCCAGTACTTC. The V call is TRBV9, the J call TRBJ2-5; 11 positions match TRBD2. This CDR3 region has 15 residues. The V and J ends lost 3 bases and 4 bases, in that order; junction bases with no gene match: 5. Germline V gene lookup returns CDR1 SGDLS and CDR2 YYNGEE. Complete variable domain (other parts from reference TRBV9 and TRBJ2-5): DSGVTQTPKHLITATGQRVTLRCSPRSGDLSVYWYQQSLDQGLQFLIQYYNGEERAKGNILERFSAQQFPDLHSELNLSSLELGDSALYFCASSDSGGAGETQYFGPGTRLLVL.

J is TRBJ2-6 and V is TRBV7-9; 11 bases are a match to TRBD1. The J segment lost 4 bases and the V segment lost 4 bases, leaving 9 bases of the junction unmatched. Germline loops: CDR1 SEHNR, CDR2 FQNEAQ (reference sequence). CDR3 length: 18 amino acids. CDR3 nucleotides: TGTGCCAGCAGCTCCCTCCGGGACAGGGGGTACGGGGCCAACGTCCTGACTTTC. Protein sequence: CASSSLRDRGYGANVLTF.

This clone appeared a few times. The V call is TRBV30, the J call TRBJ1-1, with D perhaps matching TRBD1 (5 bases). This CDR3 spans 14 amino acids. Germline V gene lookup returns CDR1 GTSNPN and CDR2 SVGIG (reference sequence). The germline V and J ends were trimmed by 1 base and 5 bases, with 14 bases remaining between them. CDR3 sequence reads: CAWSAGPLQTEAFF. The CDR3 DNA follows: TGTGCCTGGAGTGCGGGACCGCTTCAAACTGAAGCTTTCTTT.